The source of this TCR beta chain is a study of CD8 T cells in ankylosing spondylitis. Study-level points and caveats: What seemed typical of ankylosing spondylitis blood was a TCR beta motif built from several highly homologous variants. Both synovial fluid and blood in reactive arthritis had previously been reported to carry some motif variants. Within matched ankylosing spondylitis synovial fluid, disease-linked clones were reportedly significantly enriched. CD8+ cells made up the disease-linked clones, which were relatively rare in peripheral blood.

The CDR3 spans 16 residues. Per the germline V gene, CDR1 is LGHNA and CDR2 is YNFKEQ. Trimming cost V 0 bases and J 5 bases, with 14 bases left between them. In this sample, this clonotype turned up a few times. Its antigen remains unidentified. TCRdb recomputed calls from the 5' RACE reads with MiXCR, one row per CDR3 protein. The data hold fewer than 750,000 distinct CDR3 sequences, with around a fifth observed a single time. The chain recombines TRBV4-2 with TRBJ2-1, with TRBD2 as a possible D gene (6 bases). Sequenced material: blood, either unsorted or a sorted T cell fraction (not recorded which). This TCR was recovered from a male donor with ankylosing spondylitis. The CDR3 reads CASSQDPSSAHNEQFF. The CDR3 nucleotides are TGTGCCAGCAGCCAAGATCCGTCTAGCGCCCACAATGAGCAGTTCTTC.